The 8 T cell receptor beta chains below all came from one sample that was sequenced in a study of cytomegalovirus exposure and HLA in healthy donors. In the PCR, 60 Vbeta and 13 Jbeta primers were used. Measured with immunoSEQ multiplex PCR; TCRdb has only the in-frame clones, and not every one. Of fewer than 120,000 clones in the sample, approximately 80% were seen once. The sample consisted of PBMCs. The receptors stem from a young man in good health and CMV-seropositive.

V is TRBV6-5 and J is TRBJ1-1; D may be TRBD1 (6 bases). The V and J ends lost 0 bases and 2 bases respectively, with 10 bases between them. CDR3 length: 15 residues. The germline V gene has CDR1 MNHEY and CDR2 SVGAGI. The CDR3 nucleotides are TGTGCCAGCAGTTACTCCTTAGGGGGAAACACTGAAGCTTTCTTT. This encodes CASSYSLGGNTEAFF.

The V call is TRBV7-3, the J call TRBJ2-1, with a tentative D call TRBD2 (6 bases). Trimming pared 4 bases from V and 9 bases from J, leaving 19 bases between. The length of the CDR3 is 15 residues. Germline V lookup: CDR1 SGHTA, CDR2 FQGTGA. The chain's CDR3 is CASSSGLGPRVEQFF. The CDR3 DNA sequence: TGTGCCAGCAGCTCGGGACTGGGCCCGCGGGTTGAGCAGTTCTTC. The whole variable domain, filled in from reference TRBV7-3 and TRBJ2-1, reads GAGVSQTPSNKVTEKGKYVELRCDPISGHTALYWYRQSLGQGPEFLIYFQGTGAADDSGLPNDRFFAVRPEGSVSTLKIQRTERGDSAVYLCASSSGLGPRVEQFFGPGTRLTVL.

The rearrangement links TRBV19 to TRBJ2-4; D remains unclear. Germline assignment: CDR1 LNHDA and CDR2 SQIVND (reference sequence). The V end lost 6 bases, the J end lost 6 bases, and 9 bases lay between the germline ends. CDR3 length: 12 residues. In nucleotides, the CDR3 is TGTGCCAGTAGGGCGGCCGTAAACATTCAGTACTTC. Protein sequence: CASRAAVNIQYF.

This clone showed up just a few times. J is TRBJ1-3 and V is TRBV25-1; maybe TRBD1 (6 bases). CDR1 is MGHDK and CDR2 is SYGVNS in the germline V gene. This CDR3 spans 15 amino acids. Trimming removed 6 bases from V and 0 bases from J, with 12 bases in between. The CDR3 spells CASSSTGISGNTIYF. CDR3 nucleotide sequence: TGTGCCAGCAGCTCCACAGGGATCTCTGGAAACACCATATATTTT.

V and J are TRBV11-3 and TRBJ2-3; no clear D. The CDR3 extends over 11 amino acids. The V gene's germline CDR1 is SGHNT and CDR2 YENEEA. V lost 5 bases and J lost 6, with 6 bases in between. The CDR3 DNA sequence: TGTGCCAGCAGCGCTAGGGATACGCAGTATTTT. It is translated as CASSARDTQYF.

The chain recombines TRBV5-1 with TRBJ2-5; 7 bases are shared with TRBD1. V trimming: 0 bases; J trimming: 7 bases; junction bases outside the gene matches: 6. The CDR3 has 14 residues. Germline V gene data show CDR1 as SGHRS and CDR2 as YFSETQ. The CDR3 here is CASSLETGRGTQYF. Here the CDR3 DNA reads TGCGCCAGCAGCTTGGAGACAGGGCGAGGGACCCAGTACTTC. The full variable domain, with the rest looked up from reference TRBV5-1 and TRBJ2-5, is KAGVTQTPRYLIKTRGQQVTLSCSPISGHRSVSWYQQTPGQGLQFLFEYFSETQRNKGNFPGRFSGRQFSNSRSEMNVSTLELGDSALYLCASSLETGRGTQYFGPGTRLLVL.

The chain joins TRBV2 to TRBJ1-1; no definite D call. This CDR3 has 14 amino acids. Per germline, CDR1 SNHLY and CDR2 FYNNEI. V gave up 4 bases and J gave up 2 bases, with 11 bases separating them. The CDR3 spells CASSVAERNTEAFF. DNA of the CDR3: TGTGCCAGCAGTGTAGCGGAGAGAAACACTGAAGCTTTCTTT.

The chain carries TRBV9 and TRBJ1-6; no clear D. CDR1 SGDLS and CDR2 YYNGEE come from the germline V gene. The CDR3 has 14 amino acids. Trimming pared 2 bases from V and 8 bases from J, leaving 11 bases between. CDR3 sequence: CASSVAEDDSPLHF. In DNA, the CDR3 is TGTGCCAGCAGCGTTGCAGAGGATGATTCACCCCTCCACTTT.